The 21 T cell receptor beta chains reported below all come from one sample, sequenced in a study of blood T cell repertoires in COVID-19. Only in-frame clones appear in the TCRdb table, and some are missing; sequencing was by immunoSEQ multiplex PCR. This table holds around 140,000 clones, around 89% found once. What was sequenced was peripheral blood. These receptors were obtained from a human donor in a cohort sampled during active COVID-19.

The CDR3 loop reads CASSPGQGIGEKLFF. The CDR3, as DNA: TGTGCCAGCAGCCCGGGACAGGGGATAGGTGAAAAACTGTTTTTT. V usage is TRBV3-1 (or the pseudogene TRBV3-2) and J usage is TRBJ1-4; 10 bases are shared with TRBD1. J was trimmed by 7 bases and V by 4 bases; bases with no gene match: 6. The germline V gene has CDR1 LGHDT and CDR2 YNNKEL (reference sequence). CDR3 size: 15 residues.

The CDR3 nucleotides read TGTGCCTGGAGTGTGGGCGGTGAAGGACTTAACTATGGCTACACCTTC. Translation: CAWSVGGEGLNYGYTF. The chain combines TRBV30 with TRBJ1-2; D unclear. Germline values: CDR1 GTSNPN, CDR2 SVGIG (reference sequence). This CDR3 comprises 16 residues. The V and J ends lost 0 bases and 1 base respectively, with 15 bases between them.

This chain connects TRBV12-3 or TRBV12-4 to TRBJ2-1; D uncertain. The CDR3 sequence is 12 residues long. V shed 3 bases and J shed 6 bases, with 6 bases lying between them. DNA for the CDR3: TGTGCCAGCAGTTTTGGAGCCAATGAGCAGTTCTTC. Its protein product is CASSFGANEQFF.

A single count supports this clone. The V call is TRBV12-3 or TRBV12-4, the J call TRBJ2-7; D is unresolved. Trimming pared 2 bases from V and 1 base from J, leaving 6 bases between. This CDR3 contains 13 residues. CDR3 in DNA: TGTGCCAGCAGTTTAATGGCTTCCTACGAGCAGTACTTC. Residues: CASSLMASYEQYF.

The chain has TRBV27 and TRBJ1-5, with a weak D call TRBD1 (6 bases). V gave up 5 bases and J gave up 11 bases, with 16 bases separating them. Germline V gene lookup returns CDR1 MNHEY and CDR2 SMNVEV (reference sequence). The length of the CDR3 is 13 residues. CDR3: CASSVDRLGTQHF. For the CDR3, the DNA is TGTGCCAGCAGTGTTGACAGGTTGGGAACCCAGCATTTT.

The table lists this clone with a count of one. The rearrangement uses TRBV7-2 and TRBJ2-1; TRBD2 might be the D (6 bases). The CDR3 spans 13 residues. CDR1 and CDR2 (germline): SGHTA, FQGNSA. The ends were cut back, 1 base at V and 8 bases at J, with 9 bases in the middle. This chain's CDR3 is CASSLVGDYEQFF. The CDR3 nucleotides are TGTGCCAGCAGCTTAGTAGGGGACTATGAGCAGTTCTTC.

The chain has TRBV19 and TRBJ2-2; D is perhaps TRBD1 (5 bases). The CDR3 runs to 13 residues. CDR1 and CDR2 (germline): LNHDA, SQIVND (reference sequence). V lost 5 bases, J lost 5 bases, and 9 bases lay in between. The CDR3 loop reads CASSQGKTGELFF. The CDR3 coding sequence is TGTGCCAGTAGTCAGGGAAAGACCGGGGAGCTGTTTTTT.

The chain has TRBV5-1 and TRBJ2-2, with 7 bases lining up with TRBD1. Trimming took 5 bases from V and 2 from J; bases not matched to a gene: 15. The CDR3 runs 18 residues. Germline V CDR1 and CDR2: SGHRS, YFSETQ. CDR3 amino acids: CASSKQGGQQLNTGELFF. DNA of the CDR3: TGCGCCAGCAGTAAACAAGGGGGACAGCAACTTAACACCGGGGAGCTGTTTTTT.

The chain joins TRBV5-4 to TRBJ2-5, with a possible D match to TRBD1 (6 bases). V lost 3 bases, J lost 3 bases, and 15 bases lay in between. The germline V gene encodes CDR1 SGHNT and CDR2 YYREEE (reference sequence). The CDR3 covers 15 residues. The CDR3 loop is CASSSPGQFKETQYF. The CDR3 DNA sequence: TGTGCCAGCAGCTCCCCCGGACAGTTCAAAGAGACCCAGTACTTC.

This chain joins TRBV6-5 and TRBJ1-1; 7 bases are shared with TRBD1. With 6 bases clipped from V and 1 base from J, the junction kept 8 bases outside the gene matches. The CDR3 is 15 amino acids. The germline V gene encodes CDR1 MNHEY and CDR2 SVGAGI. Here the CDR3 DNA reads TGTGCCAGCAGCCTCTCCGAGGGGGCGAACACTGAAGCTTTCTTT. This encodes CASSLSEGANTEAFF.

This clone was found once. The V call is TRBV2, the J call TRBJ1-5, with D tentatively TRBD1 (6 bases). Germline V gives CDR1 SNHLY, CDR2 FYNNEI. This CDR3 comprises 14 residues. The ends were cut back, 2 bases at V and 1 base at J, with 6 bases in the middle. CDR3 coding DNA: TGTGCCAGCAGTGAACAGGGGAGCAATCAGCCCCAGCATTTT. As protein: CASSEQGSNQPQHF.

The V gene is TRBV29-1, the J gene TRBJ1-1; D gene unclear. V lost 3 bases and J lost 4, with 18 bases in between. The CDR3 runs 15 residues. Germline CDR1 SQVTM, CDR2 ANQGSEA. Written as DNA, the CDR3 is TGCAGCGTTGACGGGCCGGCGGGGTCGATCACTGAAGCTTTCTTT. Translated: CSVDGPAGSITEAFF.

The chain joins TRBV7-9 to TRBJ2-3; 9 bases match TRBD1. The length of the CDR3 is 16 residues. V was clipped by 4 bases and J by 0 bases; unmatched bases: 5. From germline, CDR1 is SEHNR and CDR2 FQNEAQ (reference sequence). The CDR3 protein is CASSSSGTGSTDTQYF. The CDR3 DNA is TGTGCCAGCAGCTCTTCCGGGACAGGGAGCACAGATACGCAGTATTTT.

The chain uses TRBV24-1 and TRBJ2-3, with 9 bases that match TRBD1. Germline values: CDR1 KGHDR, CDR2 SFDVKD. Trimming at V came to 5 bases and at J to 1 base, leaving 6 bases not matched to a gene. The length of the CDR3 is 16 residues. The CDR3 nucleotides read TGTGCCACCAGTGGTCTACAGGGGGCCGGCACAGATACGCAGTATTTT. This translates into CATSGLQGAGTDTQYF.

V usage is TRBV7-9 and J usage is TRBJ2-1, with 8 bases matching TRBD2. This CDR3 has 18 residues. V lost 5 bases and J lost 0; bases outside the gene matches: 12. Germline values: CDR1 SEHNR, CDR2 FQNEAQ (reference sequence). DNA for the CDR3: TGTGCCAGCAGCCCTAGTGGGGTTAGCGGGGCCTCCTACAATGAGCAGTTCTTC. Translating it yields CASSPSGVSGASYNEQFF.

This chain connects TRBV12-3 or TRBV12-4 to TRBJ1-2, with a tentative D call TRBD1 (6 bases). The CDR3 runs to 13 residues. Between the trimmed V and J ends, which lost 7 bases and 6 bases, there was a span of 15 bases. CDR3 amino acids: CASIRQEVDGYTF. The CDR3 nucleotides read TGTGCCAGCATTCGACAGGAGGTGGATGGCTACACCTTC.

This clone was counted a few times. The chain recombines TRBV7-8 with TRBJ1-5; D unresolved. This CDR3 is 13 amino acids long. Trimming removed 1 base at V and 5 bases at J, with 6 bases between. CDR1 is SGHVS and CDR2 is FQNEAQ in the germline V gene. In DNA form, the CDR3 reads TGTGCCAGCAGCTTAGGAGGGCATCAGCCCCAGCATTTT. Translating gives CASSLGGHQPQHF.

The gene calls are TRBV7-2 and TRBJ2-2, with TRBD1 identical over 8 bases. With 4 bases clipped from V and 9 bases from J, the junction kept 13 bases outside the gene matches. The CDR3 consists of 16 residues. Germline-derived CDR1 and CDR2 are SGHTA and FQGNSA. CDR3 region: CASSYHETGAYWELFF. In DNA form, the CDR3 reads TGTGCCAGCAGCTATCACGAGACAGGGGCATACTGGGAGCTGTTTTTT.

The chain employs TRBV4-1 and TRBJ1-4; tentative D call: TRBD1 (6 bases). Trimming removed 0 bases from V and 4 bases from J, with 12 bases in between. CDR1 is MGHRA, CDR2 YSYEKL, per germline. The CDR3 contains 16 residues. The CDR3 DNA is TGCGCCAGCAGCCAAGATATAACAGGGTATAATGAAAAACTGTTTTTT. Protein: CASSQDITGYNEKLFF.

The J gene is TRBJ2-1, the V gene TRBV12-3 or TRBV12-4; D not certain. The V and J ends lost 5 bases and 10 bases respectively, with 9 bases between them. The CDR3 contains 11 residues. CDR3 nucleotides: TGTGCCAGCAGTCTGGCCGTCGAGCAGTTCTTC. Translated, it gives CASSLAVEQFF.

The gene calls are TRBV7-9 and TRBJ2-7, with 9 positions matching TRBD1. Germline lookup yields CDR1 SEHNR and CDR2 FQNEAQ (reference sequence). Trimming took 5 bases from V and 2 from J; bases not matched to a gene: 4. The CDR3 spans 14 residues. This CDR3 reads CASSPRTGAYEQYF. The CDR3 DNA follows: TGTGCCAGCAGCCCCCGGACAGGGGCCTACGAGCAGTACTTC. Looking up the rest from reference TRBV7-9 and TRBJ2-7 gives the full variable domain: DTGVSQNPRHKITKRGQNVTFRCDPISEHNRLYWYRQTLGQGPEFLTYFQNEAQLEKSRLLSDRFSAERPKGSFSTLEIQRTEQGDSAMYLCASSPRTGAYEQYFGPGTRLTVT.